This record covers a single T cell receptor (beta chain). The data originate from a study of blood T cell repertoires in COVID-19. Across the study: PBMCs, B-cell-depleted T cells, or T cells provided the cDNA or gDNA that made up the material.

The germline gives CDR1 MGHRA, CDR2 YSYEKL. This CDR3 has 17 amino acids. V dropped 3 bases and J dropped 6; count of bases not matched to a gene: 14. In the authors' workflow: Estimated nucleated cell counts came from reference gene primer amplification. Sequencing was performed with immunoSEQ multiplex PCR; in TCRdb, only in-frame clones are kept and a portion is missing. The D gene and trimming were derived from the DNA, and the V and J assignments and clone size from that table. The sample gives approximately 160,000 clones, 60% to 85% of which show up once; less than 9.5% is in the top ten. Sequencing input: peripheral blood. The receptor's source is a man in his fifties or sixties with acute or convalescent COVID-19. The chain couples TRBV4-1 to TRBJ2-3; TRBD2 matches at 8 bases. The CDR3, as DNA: TGCGCCAGCAGCCATAACCCCTCGGGGGGGGCGGCCGATACGCAGTATTTT. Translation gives CASSHNPSGGAADTQYF.